This T cell receptor (beta chain) was sequenced during a study of T cell responses to AZD1222 COVID-19 vaccine. Study-level information: Pooled samples include second doses given at about 4 or 12 weeks.

Overall study findings and caveats: None of the repertoires were sampled until the peak T cell response had passed.

Using immunoSEQ multiplex PCR, the repertoire was profiled, and TCRdb retains in-frame clones only, with some absent. The repertoire holds over 100,000 clones, with about nine tenths as singletons. A remark on this clone: Its matching antigen is unknown.

This clonotype was obtained from an adult in good health. The sample here was peripheral blood, taken on day 0 of AZD1222 vaccination.

This CDR3 reads CASSFEGRDNYGYTF. The CDR3 DNA is TGTGCCAGCAGTTTTGAGGGGAGAGACAACTATGGCTACACCTTC. V is TRBV28 and J is TRBJ1-2, with a tentative D call TRBD1 (5 bases). Germline CDR1 MDHEN, CDR2 SYDVKM. Trimming shortened V by 3 bases and J by 2 bases, and 13 bases separated the two germline ends. The CDR3 is made up of 15 amino acids.